This T cell receptor (beta chain) was profiled in a study of molecular identifiers for immune sequencing clone quantification. Overall study: Across replicate runs, RNA obtained from 20,000 or 100,000 naive CD8 cells was divided into five, with four undergoing sequencing.

In preparing bulk TCR libraries, previously described methods and listed TCR primers were used. TCRdb analysed the PCR reads with MiXCR anew, one entry per CDR3 protein. The sample has 250,000 to 400,000 distinct CDR3 sequences, about a fifth seen once; the top ten hold 0.81%. This clonotype was seen repeatedly, ten times or more. Unmatched junction bases numbered 6, after V lost 0 bases and J lost 5 bases. CDR1 and CDR2 from the germline V gene are MNHGY and SAAAGT. CDR3 length: 16 residues. The sorting of naive CD8 T cells used the CD8+CD4-CCR7+CD45RA+ phenotype. The sample comprised naive CD8+ T cells from blood, with Jurkat cell RNA spiked in. The subset here: FACS-sorted CD8+CD4-CCR7+CD45RA+ naive T cells. The sequence was collected from a human donor in good health. Some libraries in this study had Jurkat cell RNA spiked in. The chain uses TRBV6-8 and TRBJ1-4; 7 bases are shared with TRBD1. The CDR3 DNA is TGTGCCAGCAGTTACTCCGCCGGGACAGTCAATGAAAAACTGTTTTTT. Its protein product is CASSYSAGTVNEKLFF.